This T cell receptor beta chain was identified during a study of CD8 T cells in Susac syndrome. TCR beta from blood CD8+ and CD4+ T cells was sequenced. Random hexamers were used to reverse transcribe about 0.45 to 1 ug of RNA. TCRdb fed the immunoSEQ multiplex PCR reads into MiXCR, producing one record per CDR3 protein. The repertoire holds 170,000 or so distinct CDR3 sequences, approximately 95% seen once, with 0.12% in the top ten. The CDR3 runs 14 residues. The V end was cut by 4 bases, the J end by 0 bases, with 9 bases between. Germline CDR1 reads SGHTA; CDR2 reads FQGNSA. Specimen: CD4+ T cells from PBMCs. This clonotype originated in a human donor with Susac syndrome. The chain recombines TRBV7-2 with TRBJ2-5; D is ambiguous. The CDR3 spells CASSSLQYQETQYF. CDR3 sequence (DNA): TGTGCCAGCAGCTCCCTCCAGTACCAAGAGACCCAGTACTTC.